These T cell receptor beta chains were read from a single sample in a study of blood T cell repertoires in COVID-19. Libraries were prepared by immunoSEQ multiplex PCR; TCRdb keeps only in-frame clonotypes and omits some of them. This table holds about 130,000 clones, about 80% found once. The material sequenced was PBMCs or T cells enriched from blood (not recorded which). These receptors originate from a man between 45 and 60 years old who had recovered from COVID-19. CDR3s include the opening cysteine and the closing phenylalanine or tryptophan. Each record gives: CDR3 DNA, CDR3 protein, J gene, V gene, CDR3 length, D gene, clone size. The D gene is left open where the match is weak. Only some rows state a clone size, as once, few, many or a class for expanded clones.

TGTGCCAGCAGTTACTCGGGACTGTATCGCTCCTATAATTCACCCCTCCACTTT CASSYSGLYRSYNSPLHF TRBJ1-6 TRBV6-2/TRBV6-3 18 . .
TGTGCCAGCAGCCAAGATCGAGACAGGAGAAATGGCTACACCTTC CASSQDRDRRNGYTF TRBJ1-2 TRBV4-2 15 . .
TGCAGCGTTGGGGCAGCCTACGAGCAGTACTTC CSVGAAYEQYF TRBJ2-7 TRBV29-1 11 . .
TGTGCCAGCAGCCCCGGGACAGGGCAATACGAGCAGTACTTC CASSPGTGQYEQYF TRBJ2-7 TRBV7-2 14 TRBD1 .
TGCGCCAGCAGCAAGGACAGGGCCCGCACCGGGGAGCTGTTTTTT CASSKDRARTGELFF TRBJ2-2 TRBV5-1 15 TRBD1 once
TGTGCCAGCAGCGTCCTTAAGCGCGATGAGCAGTTCTTC CASSVLKRDEQFF TRBJ2-1 TRBV12-3/TRBV12-4 13 . .
TGCAGCGTTGCGACAGGAGGTGGTTGGGGCTATGGCTACACCTTC CSVATGGGWGYGYTF TRBJ1-2 TRBV29-1 15 . .
TGTGCCAGCTCACCAACAGGGGAAGGTCGAAACATTCAGTACTTC CASSPTGEGRNIQYF TRBJ2-4 TRBV18 15 TRBD1 few
TGTGCCAGCAGTCGGACAGGGTCAGGCACCGGGGAGCTGTTTTTT CASSRTGSGTGELFF TRBJ2-2 TRBV6-6 15 TRBD1 .
TGTGCCAGCCAAAAACAACCCCAGGGTTCCGACACTGAAGCTTTCTTT CASQKQPQGSDTEAFF TRBJ1-1 TRBV27 16 . .
TGTGCCAGCAGCTTAGGCAGGGGGCGGTTGGACACTGAAGCTTTCTTT CASSLGRGRLDTEAFF TRBJ1-1 TRBV7-8 16 TRBD1 .
TGTGCCAGCAACAGAGGACTACAAGAGACCCAGTACTTC CASNRGLQETQYF TRBJ2-5 TRBV5-8 13 . .
TGTGCCAGCAGCTTTTATCTAGCGGGGGACGGCGAGCAGTACTTC CASSFYLAGDGEQYF TRBJ2-7 TRBV7-9 15 TRBD2 .
TGCGCCAGCAGCCAAGTAGCGGGGGGCTTCCAAGAGACCCAGTACTTC CASSQVAGGFQETQYF TRBJ2-5 TRBV4-3 16 TRBD2 once
TGTGCTAGCAGCTTTAGTCCAGGGAGGGATACTGAAGCTTTCTTT CASSFSPGRDTEAFF TRBJ1-1 TRBV7-7 15 . .
TGTGCCAGCAGCTTCGGTTCCAGCGGGGGGGGCTCCTACAATGAGCAGTTCTTC CASSFGSSGGGSYNEQFF TRBJ2-1 TRBV11-2 18 TRBD2 .
TGTGCCAGCAGTTTGCGGCTAGCGGGAGCAGCCAAAAACATTCAGTACTTC CASSLRLAGAAKNIQYF TRBJ2-4 TRBV28 17 TRBD2 once
TGTGCCAGCAGCGTAGCGGGGACAGGCGGCAACACCGGGGAGCTGTTTTTT CASSVAGTGGNTGELFF TRBJ2-2 TRBV9 17 TRBD1 .
TGTGCCACCAGTGATTTGCAGACAGCGGGAGGGGGTACGCAGTATTTT CATSDLQTAGGGTQYF TRBJ2-3 TRBV24-1 16 TRBD2 .
TGTGCCTGGAGCGGGTTCGAGCAGTACTTC CAWSGFEQYF TRBJ2-7 TRBV30 10 . .
TGTGCCAGCAGCTTAACGAACTACAGGGGAGAGACCCAGTACTTC CASSLTNYRGETQYF TRBJ2-5 TRBV7-9 15 TRBD1 .
TGTGCCAGCAGTTTGACAGGGGTTGGAAACACCATATATTTT CASSLTGVGNTIYF TRBJ1-3 TRBV28 14 TRBD1 .
TGCGCCAGCAGCCAAGATTTTTTCGGGGGACTAAACTCCTACGAGCAGTACTTC CASSQDFFGGLNSYEQYF TRBJ2-7 TRBV4-3 18 TRBD2 .
TGTGCCAGCAGCCAAGATCAGGGACACGGGGAGCTGTTTTTT CASSQDQGHGELFF TRBJ2-2 TRBV3-1/TRBV3-2 14 . .
TGTGCCAGCAGTTCCGCTGGACAGGTCTATGGCTACACCTTC CASSSAGQVYGYTF TRBJ1-2 TRBV28 14 TRBD1 few
TGTGCCAGCAGTCGTCTCAAGCCCCGGCGGGAAGATGAAAAACTGTTTTTT CASSRLKPRREDEKLFF TRBJ1-4 TRBV6-2/TRBV6-3 17 . .
TGCGCCAGCAGCCAAGATGGCCTCCGCACAGATACGCAGTATTTT CASSQDGLRTDTQYF TRBJ2-3 TRBV4-3 15 . .
TGTGCCAGCAGCATCCGACAGGGGGCTAATGAAAAACTGTTTTTT CASSIRQGANEKLFF TRBJ1-4 TRBV27 15 TRBD1 .
TGTGCCAGCAGCCCCCCTTCTAGCGAGCAGTACTTC CASSPPSSEQYF TRBJ2-7 TRBV11-2 12 . .
TGTGCCAGCAGCTCAATGGGCACCGTTCCTGAAGCTTTCTTT CASSSMGTVPEAFF TRBJ1-1 TRBV7-9 14 . .
TGTGCCAGTAGCACTATTTGGTACACTGAAGCTTTCTTT CASSTIWYTEAFF TRBJ1-1 TRBV19 13 . .
TGTGCCAGTAGTACGGACAGGGGAATAGGTAATTCACCCCTCCACTTT CASSTDRGIGNSPLHF TRBJ1-6 TRBV19 16 TRBD1 .
TGCGCCAGCAGTGAGACAAGGGGGGGGGTCTACAATGAGCAGTTCTTC CASSETRGGVYNEQFF TRBJ2-1 TRBV10-1 16 . few
TGTGCCAGCCCTAAGCCTCCGAGGAGACCAGATACGCAGTATTTT CASPKPPRRPDTQYF TRBJ2-3 TRBV25-1 15 . .
TGTGCCAGTAGTATTCTATACAGGGAGCCTAACTATGGCTACACCTTC CASSILYREPNYGYTF TRBJ1-2 TRBV19 16 . .
TGCGCCAGCAGTGACGGGGGGTACCAAGAGACCCAGTACTTC CASSDGGYQETQYF TRBJ2-5 TRBV10-1 14 TRBD2 .
TGTGCCAGCAGCCAATATATCGACAGGGTCAGCACTGAAGCTTTCTTT CASSQYIDRVSTEAFF TRBJ1-1 TRBV9 16 TRBD1 .
TGCGCCAGCAGCCAAGATCGGGGATACTATGGCTACACCTTC CASSQDRGYYGYTF TRBJ1-2 TRBV4-1 14 . .
TGTGCCAGTCAAACTGGATGGGGGGGTGAAGCTTTCTTT CASQTGWGGEAFF TRBJ1-1 TRBV19 13 . few
TGTGCCAGCAGTTACGGCCCGGGACAGCTTAACTATGGCTACACCTTC CASSYGPGQLNYGYTF TRBJ1-2 TRBV6-6 16 TRBD1 few
TGTGCCAGCAGCTTAGACAGGTTCGGCCAGTACTTC CASSLDRFGQYF TRBJ2-5 TRBV12-3/TRBV12-4 12 . .
TGTGCCAGCAGCGCCACCGCAGGGGAAGAGACCCAGTACTTC CASSATAGEETQYF TRBJ2-5 TRBV7-6 14 . .
TGTGCCAGCAGTCCGACAGGGTTGGCTGAAGCTTTCTTT CASSPTGLAEAFF TRBJ1-1 TRBV6-5 13 TRBD1 .
TGTGCCAGCAGGGACCGGGACAGGGGGCTTTATAGCAATCAGCCCCAGCATTTT CASRDRDRGLYSNQPQHF TRBJ1-5 TRBV5-4 18 TRBD1 .
TGTGCCAGCAGGGAAGAGGGGCATGGTAATTCACCCCTCCACTTT CASREEGHGNSPLHF TRBJ1-6 TRBV2 15 . .